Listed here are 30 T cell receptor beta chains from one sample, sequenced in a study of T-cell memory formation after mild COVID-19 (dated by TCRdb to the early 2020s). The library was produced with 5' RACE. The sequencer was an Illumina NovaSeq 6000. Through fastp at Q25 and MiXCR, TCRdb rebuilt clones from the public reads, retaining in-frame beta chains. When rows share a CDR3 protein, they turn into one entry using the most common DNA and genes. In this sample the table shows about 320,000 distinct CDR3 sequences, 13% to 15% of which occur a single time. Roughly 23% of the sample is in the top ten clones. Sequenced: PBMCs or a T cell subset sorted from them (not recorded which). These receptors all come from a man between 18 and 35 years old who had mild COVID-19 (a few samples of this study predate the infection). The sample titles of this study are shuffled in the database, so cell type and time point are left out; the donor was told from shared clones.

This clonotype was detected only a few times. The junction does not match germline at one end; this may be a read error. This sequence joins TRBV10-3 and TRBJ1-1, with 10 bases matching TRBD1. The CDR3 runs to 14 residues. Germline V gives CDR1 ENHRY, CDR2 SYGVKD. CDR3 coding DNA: TGTGCCATCAGTAGACAGGGGGCGAACGCTGAAGCTTTCTTT. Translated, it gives CAISRQGANAEAFF.

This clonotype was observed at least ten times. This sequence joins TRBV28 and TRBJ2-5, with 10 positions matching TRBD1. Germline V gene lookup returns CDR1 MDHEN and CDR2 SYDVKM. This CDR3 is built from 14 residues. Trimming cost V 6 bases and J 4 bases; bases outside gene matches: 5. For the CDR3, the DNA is TGTGCCAGCAGCCCGACAGGGGGCAGAGAGACCCAGTACTTC. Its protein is CASSPTGGRETQYF. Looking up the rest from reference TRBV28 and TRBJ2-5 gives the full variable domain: DVKVTQSSRYLVKRTGEKVFLECVQDMDHENMFWYRQDPGLGLRLIYFSYDVKMKEKGDIPEGYSVSREKKERFSLILESASTNQTSMYLCASSPTGGRETQYFGPGTRLLVL.

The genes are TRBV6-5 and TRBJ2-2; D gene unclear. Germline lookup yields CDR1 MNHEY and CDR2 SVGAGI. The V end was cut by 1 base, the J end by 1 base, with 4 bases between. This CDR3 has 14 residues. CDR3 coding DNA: TGTGCCAGCAGTTACTTCTTGAACACCGGGGAGCTGTTTTTT. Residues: CASSYFLNTGELFF.

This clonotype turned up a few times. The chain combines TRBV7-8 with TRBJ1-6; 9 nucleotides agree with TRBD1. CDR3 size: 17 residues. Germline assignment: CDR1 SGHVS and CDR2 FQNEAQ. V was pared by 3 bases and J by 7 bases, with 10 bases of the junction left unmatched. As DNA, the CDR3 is TGTGCCAGCAGCTTGTCGAGGGACAGGGCGAGGAATTCACCCCTCCACTTT. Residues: CASSLSRDRARNSPLHF.

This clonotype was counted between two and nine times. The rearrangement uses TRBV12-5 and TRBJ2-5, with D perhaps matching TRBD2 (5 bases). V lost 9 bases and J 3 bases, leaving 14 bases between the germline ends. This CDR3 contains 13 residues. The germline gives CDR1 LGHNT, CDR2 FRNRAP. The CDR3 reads CASARTEEETQYF. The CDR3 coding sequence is TGTGCTAGCGCAAGGACTGAGGAAGAGACCCAGTACTTC.

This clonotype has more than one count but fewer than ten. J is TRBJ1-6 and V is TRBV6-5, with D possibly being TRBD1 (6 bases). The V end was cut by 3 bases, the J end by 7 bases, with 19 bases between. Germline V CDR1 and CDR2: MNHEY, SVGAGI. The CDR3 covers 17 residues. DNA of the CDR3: TGTGCCAGCAGTTATGACAGGACGAAGTATGCGAATTCACCCCTCCACTTT. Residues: CASSYDRTKYANSPLHF.

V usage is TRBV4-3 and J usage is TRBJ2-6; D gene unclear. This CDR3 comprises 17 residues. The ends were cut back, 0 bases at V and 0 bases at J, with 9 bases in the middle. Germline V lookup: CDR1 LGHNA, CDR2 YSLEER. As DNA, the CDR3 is TGCGCCAGCAGCCAAGATCGGCAGACCTCTGGGGCCAACGTCCTGACTTTC. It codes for CASSQDRQTSGANVLTF.

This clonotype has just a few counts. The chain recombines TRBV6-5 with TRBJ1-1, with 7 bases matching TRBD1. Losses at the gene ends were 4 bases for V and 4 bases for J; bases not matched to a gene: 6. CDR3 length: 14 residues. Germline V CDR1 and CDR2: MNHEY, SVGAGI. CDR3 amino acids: CASSWVDRRTEAFF. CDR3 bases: TGTGCCAGCAGTTGGGTGGACAGGCGCACTGAAGCTTTCTTT.

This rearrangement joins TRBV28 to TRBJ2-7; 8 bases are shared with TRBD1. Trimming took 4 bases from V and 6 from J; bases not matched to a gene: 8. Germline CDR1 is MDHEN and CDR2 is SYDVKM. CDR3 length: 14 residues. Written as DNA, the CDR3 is TGTGCCAGCAGTTCCATCCAGGGGGCGGGCGAGCAGTACGTC. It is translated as CASSSIQGAGEQYV.

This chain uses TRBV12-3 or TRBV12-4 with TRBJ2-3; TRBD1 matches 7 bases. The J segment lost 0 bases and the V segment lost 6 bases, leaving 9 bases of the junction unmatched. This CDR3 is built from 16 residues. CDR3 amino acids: CASSPQGIKSTDTQYF. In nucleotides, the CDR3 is TGTGCCAGCAGCCCACAGGGGATCAAAAGCACAGATACGCAGTATTTT.

DNA of the CDR3: TGTGCCAGCAGTTACTCCTCTGGACAGGGGCTGGATGAGCAGTTCTTC. It codes for CASSYSSGQGLDEQFF. The chain joins TRBV6-5 to TRBJ2-1, with TRBD1 matching 9 bases. With V trimmed by 0 bases and J by 8 bases, 8 bases remained unmatched. This CDR3 has 16 amino acids. Germline V gene sequence: CDR1 MNHEY, CDR2 SVGAGI.

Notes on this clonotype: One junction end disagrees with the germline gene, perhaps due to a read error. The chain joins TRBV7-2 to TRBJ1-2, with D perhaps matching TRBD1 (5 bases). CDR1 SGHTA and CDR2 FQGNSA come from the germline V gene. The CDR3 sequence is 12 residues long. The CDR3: CASSLAGRDCDF. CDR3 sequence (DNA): TGTGCCAGCAGCTTAGCGGGCCGGGACTGTGACTTC.

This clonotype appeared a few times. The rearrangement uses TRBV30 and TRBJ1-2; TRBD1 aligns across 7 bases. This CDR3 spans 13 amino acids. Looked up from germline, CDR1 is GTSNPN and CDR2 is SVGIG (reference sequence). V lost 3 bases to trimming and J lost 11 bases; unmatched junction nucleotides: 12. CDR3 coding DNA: TGTGCCTGGAGCGGGGACAGCCGTTGGCTATACACCTTC. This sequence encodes CAWSGDSRWLYTF. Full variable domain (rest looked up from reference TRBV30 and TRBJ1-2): SQTIHQWPATLVQPVGSPLSLECTVEGTSNPNLYWYRQAAGRGLQLLFYSVGIGQISSEVPQNLSASRPQDRQFILSSKKLLLSDSGFYLCAWSGDSRWLYTFGSGTRLTVV.

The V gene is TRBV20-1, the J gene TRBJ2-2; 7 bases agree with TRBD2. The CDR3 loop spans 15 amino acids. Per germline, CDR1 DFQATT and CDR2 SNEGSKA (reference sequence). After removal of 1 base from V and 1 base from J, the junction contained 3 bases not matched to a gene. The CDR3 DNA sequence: TGCAGTGCTAGAGGCGGGGGAAGGAACACCGGGGAGCTGTTTTTT. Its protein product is CSARGGGRNTGELFF.

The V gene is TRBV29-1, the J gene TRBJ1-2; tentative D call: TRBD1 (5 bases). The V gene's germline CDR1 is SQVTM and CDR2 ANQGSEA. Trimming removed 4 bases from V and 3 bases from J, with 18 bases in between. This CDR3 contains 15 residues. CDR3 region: CSVGERDVPHYGYTF. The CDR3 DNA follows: TGCAGCGTTGGTGAGAGGGACGTTCCGCACTATGGCTACACCTTC.

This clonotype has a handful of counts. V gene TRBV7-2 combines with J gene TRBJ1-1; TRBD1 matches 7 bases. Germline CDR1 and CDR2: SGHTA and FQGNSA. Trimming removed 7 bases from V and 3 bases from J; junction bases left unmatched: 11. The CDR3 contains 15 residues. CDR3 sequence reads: CASMLTGWSHTEAFF. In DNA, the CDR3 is TGTGCCAGCATGTTGACAGGGTGGTCCCACACTGAAGCTTTCTTT. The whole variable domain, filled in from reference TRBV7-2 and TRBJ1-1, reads GAGVSQSPSNKVTEKGKDVELRCDPISGHTALYWYRQSLGQGLEFLIYFQGNSAPDKSGLPSDRFSAERTGGSVSTLTIQRTQQEDSAVYLCASMLTGWSHTEAFFGQGTRLTVV.

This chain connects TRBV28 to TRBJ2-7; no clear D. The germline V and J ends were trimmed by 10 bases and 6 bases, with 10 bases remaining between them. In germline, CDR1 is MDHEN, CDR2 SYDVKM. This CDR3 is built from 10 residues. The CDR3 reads CATELFEQYV. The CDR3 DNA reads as TGTGCCACCGAGTTATTCGAGCAGTACGTC.

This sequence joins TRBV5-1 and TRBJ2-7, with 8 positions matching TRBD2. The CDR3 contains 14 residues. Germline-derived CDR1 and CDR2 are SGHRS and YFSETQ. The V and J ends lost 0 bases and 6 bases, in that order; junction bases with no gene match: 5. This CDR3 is CASSLVGLGGEQYV. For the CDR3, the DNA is TGCGCCAGCAGCTTGGTGGGACTAGGAGGCGAGCAGTACGTC.

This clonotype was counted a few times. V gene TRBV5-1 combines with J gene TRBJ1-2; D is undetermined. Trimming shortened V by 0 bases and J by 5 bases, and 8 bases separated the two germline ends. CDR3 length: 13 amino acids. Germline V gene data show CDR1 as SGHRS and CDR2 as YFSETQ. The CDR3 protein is CASSLEAEYGYTF. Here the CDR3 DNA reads TGCGCCAGCAGCTTGGAAGCGGAGTATGGCTACACCTTC.

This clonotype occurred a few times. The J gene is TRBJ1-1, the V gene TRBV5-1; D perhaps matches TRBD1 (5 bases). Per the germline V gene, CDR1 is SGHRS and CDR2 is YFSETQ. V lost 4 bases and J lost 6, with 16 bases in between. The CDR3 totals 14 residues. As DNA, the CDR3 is TGCGCCAGCAGCCCGGAGGGACGGGCCTCTGAAGCTTTCTTT. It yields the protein CASSPEGRASEAFF.

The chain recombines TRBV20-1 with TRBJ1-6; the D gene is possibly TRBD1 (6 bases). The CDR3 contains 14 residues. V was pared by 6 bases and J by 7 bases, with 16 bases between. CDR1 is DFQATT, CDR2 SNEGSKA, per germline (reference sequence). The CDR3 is CSAHLRGWNSPLHF. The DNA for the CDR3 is TGCAGTGCACACCTCAGGGGCTGGAATTCACCCCTCCACTTT.

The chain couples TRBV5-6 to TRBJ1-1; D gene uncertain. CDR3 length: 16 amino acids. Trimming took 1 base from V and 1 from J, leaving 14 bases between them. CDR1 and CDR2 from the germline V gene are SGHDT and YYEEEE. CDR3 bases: TGTGCCAGCAGCTTGATCCTATCTGTCTGGAACACTGAAGCTTTCTTT. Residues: CASSLILSVWNTEAFF. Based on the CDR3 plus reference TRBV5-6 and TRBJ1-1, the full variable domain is DAGVTQSPTHLIKTRGQQVTLRCSPKSGHDTVSWYQQALGQGPQFIFQYYEEEERQRGNFPDRFSGHQFPNYSSELNVNALLLGDSALYLCASSLILSVWNTEAFFGQGTRLTVV.

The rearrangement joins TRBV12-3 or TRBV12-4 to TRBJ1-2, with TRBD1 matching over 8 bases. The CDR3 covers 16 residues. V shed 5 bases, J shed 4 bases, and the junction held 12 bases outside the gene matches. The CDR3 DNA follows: TGTGCCAGCAGTCGTTCCCGGGACAGGAACACCTATGGCTACACCTTC. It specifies CASSRSRDRNTYGYTF.

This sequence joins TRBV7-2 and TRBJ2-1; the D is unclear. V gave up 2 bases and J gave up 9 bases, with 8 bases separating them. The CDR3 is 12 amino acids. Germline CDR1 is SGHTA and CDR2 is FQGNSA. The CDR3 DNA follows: TGTGCCAGCAGCTTATTATCGGGTGAGCAGTTCTTC. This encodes CASSLLSGEQFF.

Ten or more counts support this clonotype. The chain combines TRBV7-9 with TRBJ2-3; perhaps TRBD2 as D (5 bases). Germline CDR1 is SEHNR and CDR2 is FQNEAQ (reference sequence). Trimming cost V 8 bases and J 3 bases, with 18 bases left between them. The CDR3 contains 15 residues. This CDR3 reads CASWTRGNLTDTQYF. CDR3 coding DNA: TGTGCCAGCTGGACTCGGGGAAATTTGACAGATACGCAGTATTTT.

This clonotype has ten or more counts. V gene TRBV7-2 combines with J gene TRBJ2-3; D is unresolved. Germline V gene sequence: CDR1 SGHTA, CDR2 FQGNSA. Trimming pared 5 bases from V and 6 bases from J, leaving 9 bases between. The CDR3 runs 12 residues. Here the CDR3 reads CASSPTLDTQYF. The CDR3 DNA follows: TGTGCCAGCAGCCCCACCTTGGATACGCAGTATTTT. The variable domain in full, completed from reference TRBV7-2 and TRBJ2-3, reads GAGVSQSPSNKVTEKGKDVELRCDPISGHTALYWYRQSLGQGLEFLIYFQGNSAPDKSGLPSDRFSAERTGGSVSTLTIQRTQQEDSAVYLCASSPTLDTQYFGPGTRLTVL.

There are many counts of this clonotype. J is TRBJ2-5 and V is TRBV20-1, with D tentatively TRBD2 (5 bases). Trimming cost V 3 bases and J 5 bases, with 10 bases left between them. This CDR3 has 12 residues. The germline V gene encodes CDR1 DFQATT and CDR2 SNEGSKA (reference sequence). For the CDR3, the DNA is TGCAGTGCTAGGCCCGGGGAGGAGACCCAGTACTTC. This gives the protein CSARPGEETQYF.

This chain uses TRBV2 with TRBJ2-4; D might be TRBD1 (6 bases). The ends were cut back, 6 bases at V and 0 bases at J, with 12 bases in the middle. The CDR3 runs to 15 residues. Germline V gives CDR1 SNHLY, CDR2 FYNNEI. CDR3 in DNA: TGTGCCAGCAGAAAGGGGGTCTTAGCCAAAAACATTCAGTACTTC. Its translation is CASRKGVLAKNIQYF.

CDR3: CASSFSQGANQPQHF. The DNA of the CDR3 is TGTGCCAGCAGCTTTTCCCAGGGAGCAAATCAGCCCCAGCATTTT. The V gene is TRBV7-9, the J gene TRBJ1-5; D possibly corresponds to TRBD1 (5 bases). Germline V gene lookup returns CDR1 SEHNR and CDR2 FQNEAQ (reference sequence). The V end was cut by 3 bases, the J end by 4 bases, with 13 bases between. This CDR3 region has 15 residues.

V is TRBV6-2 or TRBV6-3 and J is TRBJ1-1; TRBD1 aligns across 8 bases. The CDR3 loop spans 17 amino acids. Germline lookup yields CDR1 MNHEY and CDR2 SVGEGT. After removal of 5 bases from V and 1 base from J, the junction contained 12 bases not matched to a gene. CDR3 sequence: CASSTFPGQVENTEAFF. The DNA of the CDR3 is TGTGCCAGCAGTACGTTCCCGGGACAGGTGGAGAACACTGAAGCTTTCTTT.